The following is a T cell receptor beta chain sequence with its context. The V and J ends lost 2 bases and 0 bases respectively, with 13 bases between them. CDR3 size: 17 residues. Germline assignment: CDR1 SEHNR and CDR2 FQNEAQ (reference sequence). These data originate in a study of T cells in Graves' hyperthyroidism and ophthalmopathy. About the study: The blood sample was taken at first diagnosis, before treatment began.

Regions amplified from RNA transcripts were the TCR beta CDR3 regions. An initial round of RT-PCR targeting the TCR CDR3 relied on the HTBI primer set. TCRdb fed the multiplex PCR reads into MiXCR, producing one record per CDR3 protein. The data contain fewer than 450,000 distinct CDR3 sequences, roughly 15% of them singletons. Uncontrolled infection, other autoimmune disease, pregnancy or lactation disqualified patients from enrolment. The chain couples TRBV7-9 to TRBJ2-2; possibly TRBD1 or TRBD2 for D (5 bases each). The sequenced sample consisted of blood. This receptor was obtained from a woman aged 60-70 years with Graves' ophthalmopathy. DNA of the CDR3: TGTGCCAGCAGCTTAAGAGTGAGGGGAGCGAACACCGGGGAGCTGTTTTTT. Amino acids: CASSLRVRGANTGELFF.